This is a list of T cell receptor beta chains from one sample in a study of blood T cell repertoires in COVID-19. Assay: immunoSEQ multiplex PCR; the TCRdb copy retains only in-frame clones and omits some. The sample comprises about 71,000 clones, about nine tenths of which are singletons, and 4.5% to 5.5% rests with the top ten. The sequenced sample was peripheral blood. These receptors came from a woman aged 18-29 years with acute or convalescent COVID-19. The CDR3 runs from the conserved cysteine through the conserved F or W. Fields, in order: V gene, CDR3 protein.

V gene: TRBV30; CDR3 protein: CAWTFDGLSGNTIYF
V gene: TRBV6-2/TRBV6-3; CDR3 protein: CASSYPRGSSYEQYF
V gene: TRBV2; CDR3 protein: CASRTRQTNTEAFF
V gene: TRBV2; CDR3 protein: CASSGGGFWGYTF
V gene: TRBV29-1; CDR3 protein: CSAGRPADTEAFF
V gene: TRBV29-1; CDR3 protein: CSSLGLAGTDTQYF
V gene: TRBV5-4; CDR3 protein: CASSRDRDSGIQYF
V gene: TRBV6-5; CDR3 protein: CASGDRGRQEPQHF
V gene: TRBV4-1; CDR3 protein: CASSHNAGNEQFF
V gene: TRBV7-8; CDR3 protein: CASSHRGSNQPQHF
V gene: TRBV28; CDR3 protein: CASSLDRGQETQYF
V gene: TRBV19; CDR3 protein: CASTRGTNTEAFF
V gene: TRBV6-6; CDR3 protein: CASSLAGDTGELFF
V gene: TRBV6-5; CDR3 protein: CASSYSHRQGNYEQYF
V gene: TRBV29-1; CDR3 protein: CSVEDLRPQRDYGYTF
V gene: TRBV6-5; CDR3 protein: CASSPTPGTGLHF
V gene: TRBV13; CDR3 protein: CASSLIGSKNSPLHF
V gene: TRBV18; CDR3 protein: CASSPLGDQDTQYF
V gene: TRBV5-1; CDR3 protein: CASSPGELDTEAFF
V gene: TRBV10-3; CDR3 protein: CAIAEGTRRSYEQYF
V gene: TRBV7-9; CDR3 protein: CASSFSGQGYEQYF